The present T cell receptor beta chain was sequenced within a study of T-cell reconstitution after alpha-beta-depleted transplantation in children (dated by TCRdb to about 2016). At the level of the whole study: Using TCR repertoire profiling, the study quantitatively followed how T-cell immune reconstitution unfolded in children after TCRalphabeta/CD19-depleted allogeneic hematopoietic cell transplantation.

Study-wide conclusions, independent of this receptor: In some patients, high TCRbeta diversity at day 60 was attributed to recipient T cells and intrathymic progenitors that had survived conditioning. The frequencies of hyperexpanded clones fell over the following months, and after one year, T-cell counts and TCRbeta diversity were mostly attributed to newly produced T cells. About two months after transplant, the apparently early recovery of alphabetaT-cell counts reportedly depended on just several hundred clones that had expanded rapidly and came from non-depleted graft cells.

Libraries were prepared through PCR. Reads for this sample came from an Illumina HiSeq 2500. TCR libraries were prepared with molecular barcoding, using unique molecular identifiers to normalize TCRbeta repertoire quantification. The public reads were reanalyzed by TCRdb: fastp trimming at Q25, MiXCR alignment, in-frame beta chains only. Entries that share a CDR3 protein sequence are merged under the most common genes and DNA. The sample table shows under 50,000 distinct CDR3 sequences, and around 53% are seen once. Less than 45% of the sample is taken by the ten largest. This clonotype was seen at least ten times. Its antigen is not yet known. Per-base qualities were not stored, and no clone one base away is much larger. The treatment or condition label, as the study defines it: allogeneic hematopoietic cell transplantation with graft depleted of TCRalphabeta T cells and CD19 B cells. TCRalphabeta/CD19-depleted allogeneic hematopoietic cell grafts were given to the transplant recipients, all of whom were children.

The receptor comes from a boy under two years old with SCID, due to receive a stem cell transplant. The source was peripheral blood, collected before TCRalphabeta/CD19-depleted stem cell transplant.

The CDR3 amino acid sequence is: CASSETGQGLQAITGELFF. The DNA is as follows: TGTGCCAGCAGTGAAACGGGACAGGGGCTCCAAGCTATCACCGGGGAGCTGTTTTTT. The receptor chain draws on TRBV2 and TRBJ2-2; TRBD1 matches 10 bases in the middle. CDR1 SNHLY and CDR2 FYNNEI were looked up in the germline V gene. Its CDR3 holds 19 amino acids, cysteine through phenylalanine. The only DNA kept is the CDR3, 57 bases in frame from the first base. V has 2 bases trimmed and J has 4 bases trimmed; junction bases matching no gene number 13.